Each of the 30 T cell receptor beta chains below was sequenced from the same sample in a study of blood T cell repertoires in COVID-19. Sequencing used immunoSEQ multiplex PCR; TCRdb keeps in-frame clones, though not all of them. The top ten hold less than 9.5% of the sample, which has some 320,000 clones, about 90% seen once. The sample consisted of peripheral blood. All receptors derive from a woman in her forties or fifties who had recovered from COVID-19.

This clone has just one count. V gene TRBV28 combines with J gene TRBJ1-3; tentative D call: TRBD1 (5 bases). V shed 7 bases and J shed 4 bases, with 20 bases lying between them. The germline V gene has CDR1 MDHEN and CDR2 SYDVKM. The CDR3 is 16 residues long. This chain's CDR3 is CASTWGGMRFGNTIYF. As DNA, the CDR3 is TGTGCCAGCACTTGGGGCGGGATGCGTTTCGGAAACACCATATATTTT.

About this clone: The sample contains more than one DNA sequence encoding this CDR3. V and J are TRBV25-1 and TRBJ2-3, with 8 nucleotides matching TRBD1. CDR3 length: 16 amino acids. The ends lost 1 base at V and 3 bases at J; junction bases unmatched: 6. In germline, CDR1 is MGHDK, CDR2 SYGVNS. The CDR3 region is CASSESGRGRTDTQYF. DNA of the CDR3: TGTGCCAGCAGTGAATCAGGCAGGGGGCGGACAGATACGCAGTATTTT.

The chain employs TRBV6-5 and TRBJ1-1; 9 bases line up with TRBD1. V shed 0 bases and J 7 bases; nucleotides not matched to a gene: 6. This CDR3 region has 15 residues. Germline CDR1 MNHEY, CDR2 SVGAGI. The CDR3 region has the DNA TGTGCCAGCAGTTACTCAACCGGGACAGGGCGTGAAGCTTTCTTT. Translated, it gives CASSYSTGTGREAFF.

The genes are TRBV29-1 and TRBJ1-1; TRBD1 aligns across 9 bases. The germline V gene has CDR1 SQVTM and CDR2 ANQGSEA. V lost 4 bases to trimming and J lost 0 bases; unmatched junction nucleotides: 9. The CDR3 has 16 residues. CDR3 amino acids: CSVVYLGQGMNTEAFF. The CDR3 coding sequence is TGCAGCGTTGTTTATTTGGGACAGGGCATGAACACTGAAGCTTTCTTT. Together with reference TRBV29-1 and TRBJ1-1, the CDR3 gives the full variable domain: SAVISQKPSRDICQRGTSLTIQCQVDSQVTMMFWYRQQPGQSLTLIATANQGSEATYESGFVIDKFPISRPNLTFSTLTVSNMSPEDSSIYLCSVVYLGQGMNTEAFFGQGTRLTVV.

The V and J genes are TRBV30 and TRBJ1-4; 7 nucleotides agree with TRBD1. CDR1 and CDR2 (germline): GTSNPN, SVGIG (reference sequence). The CDR3 contains 15 residues. Germline trimming cut 0 bases from V and 7 bases from J; bases unmatched to any gene: 8. In DNA form, the CDR3 reads TGTGCCTGGAGTGTACAAGGGACAGTCGGTGAAAAACTGTTTTTT. This sequence encodes CAWSVQGTVGEKLFF.

V gene TRBV27 combines with J gene TRBJ1-6; weak D call: TRBD1 (6 bases). V was clipped by 5 bases and J by 1 base, with 12 bases between them. CDR1 and CDR2 from the germline V gene are MNHEY and SMNVEV (reference sequence). CDR3 size: 16 residues. CDR3 nucleotide sequence: TGTGCCAGCAGTCCACAGGGTAAATCCTATAATTCACCCCTCCACTTT. Residues: CASSPQGKSYNSPLHF.

The V and J genes are TRBV19 and TRBJ1-1; D is possibly TRBD1 (5 bases). This CDR3 contains 15 residues. V was cut by 3 bases and J by 0 bases, with 11 bases left in between. Per the germline V gene, CDR1 is LNHDA and CDR2 is SQIVND (reference sequence). Here the CDR3 reads CASSIGGTMNTEAFF. CDR3 coding DNA: TGTGCCAGTAGTATCGGGGGGACTATGAACACTGAAGCTTTCTTT.

V gene TRBV9 combines with J gene TRBJ1-2, with TRBD1 matching 8 bases. V was clipped by 2 bases and J by 4 bases; unmatched bases: 7. The CDR3 loop spans 15 amino acids. In germline, CDR1 is SGDLS, CDR2 YYNGEE. The CDR3 DNA follows: TGTGCCAGCAGCGTCGGCTCAGGGGGCATCTATGGCTACACCTTC. It translates to CASSVGSGGIYGYTF.

This sequence joins TRBV20-1 and TRBJ2-5; D not certain. CDR3 length equals 10 residues. Germline V gene sequence: CDR1 DFQATT, CDR2 SNEGSKA (reference sequence). V lost 3 bases to trimming and J lost 5 bases, with 4 bases between them. Here the CDR3 reads CSASGETQYF. DNA for the CDR3: TGCAGTGCTAGCGGGGAGACCCAGTACTTC.

In this sample, this clone turned up once. V is TRBV7-8 and J is TRBJ1-4, with a weak D call TRBD1 (6 bases). Germline V gene data show CDR1 as SGHVS and CDR2 as FQNEAQ. The ends were cut back, 6 bases at V and 3 bases at J, with 14 bases in the middle. This CDR3 has 15 amino acids. CDR3 nucleotides: TGTGCCAGCAGTCGCGTGGACAGCGCTAATGAAAAACTGTTTTTT. This translates into CASSRVDSANEKLFF. The full variable domain, its missing parts supplied by reference TRBV7-8 and TRBJ1-4, is GAGVSQSPRYKVAKRGQDVALRCDPISGHVSLFWYQQALGQGPEFLTYFQNEAQLDKSGLPSDRFFAERPEGSVSTLKIQRTQQEDSAVYLCASSRVDSANEKLFFGSGTQLSVL.

This chain connects TRBV3-1 (or the pseudogene TRBV3-2) to TRBJ2-1; the match to TRBD2 covers 10 bases. V dropped 3 bases and J dropped 3; count of bases not matched to a gene: 2. This CDR3 is built from 15 residues. Germline V lookup: CDR1 LGHDT, CDR2 YNNKEL (reference sequence). CDR3 in amino acids: CASSHGLADYNEQFF. In DNA form, the CDR3 reads TGTGCCAGCAGCCACGGACTAGCGGACTACAATGAGCAGTTCTTC.

J is TRBJ2-5 and V is TRBV11-2; 9 bases map to TRBD1. Germline CDR1 reads SGHAT; CDR2 reads FQNNGV. The CDR3 runs 15 residues. The V and J ends lost 0 bases and 5 bases, in that order; junction bases with no gene match: 4. The CDR3 loop is CASSLDTGGQETQYF. CDR3 sequence (DNA): TGTGCCAGCAGCTTAGATACAGGGGGCCAGGAGACCCAGTACTTC.

The CDR3 DNA is TGTGCCAGCTCACCAACCGGGACAGGGGGCAATGAGCAGTTCTTC. This encodes CASSPTGTGGNEQFF. J is TRBJ2-1 and V is TRBV18; 11 positions match TRBD1. Losses at the gene ends were 2 bases for V and 6 bases for J; bases not matched to a gene: 3. The CDR3 length is 15 residues. Germline V CDR1 and CDR2: KGHSH, LQKENI.

The rearrangement joins TRBV7-9 to TRBJ1-1; TRBD1 might be the D (5 bases). V lost 1 base to trimming and J lost 6 bases, with 12 bases between them. This CDR3 is built from 14 residues. Germline assignment: CDR1 SEHNR and CDR2 FQNEAQ (reference sequence). CDR3 residues: CASSLGEGVSEAFF. CDR3 DNA sequence: TGTGCCAGCAGCTTAGGAGAAGGGGTCTCTGAAGCTTTCTTT.

In the case of this clone: Other DNA sequences in this specimen translate into the identical CDR3. V and J are TRBV6-2 or TRBV6-3 and TRBJ2-7; weak D call: TRBD2 (6 bases). CDR1 and CDR2 from the germline V gene are MNHEY and SVGEGT. V shed 6 bases and J shed 1 base, with 10 bases lying between them. The CDR3 length is 13 residues. The CDR3 DNA is TGTGCCAGCAGCCTTAGCGGTTCCTACGAGCAGTACTTC. This codes for CASSLSGSYEQYF.

This chain uses TRBV5-4 with TRBJ2-5, with 8 bases identical to TRBD2. Trimming cost V 0 bases and J 3 bases; bases outside gene matches: 4. This CDR3 has 15 residues. CDR1 is SGHNT and CDR2 is YYREEE in the germline V gene (reference sequence). In DNA, the CDR3 is TGTGCCAGCAGCTTGGATCTGACTAGCGAAGAGACCCAGTACTTC. Amino acids: CASSLDLTSEETQYF.

The chain carries TRBV29-1 and TRBJ2-3; TRBD2 agrees at 8 bases. This CDR3 is built from 13 residues. Germline CDR1 is SQVTM and CDR2 is ANQGSEA. After removal of 7 bases from V and 2 bases from J, the junction contained 5 bases not matched to a gene. CDR3 loop: CSAGTRLTDTQYF. CDR3 nucleotide sequence: TGCAGCGCAGGGACTAGACTCACAGATACGCAGTATTTT.

This clone was detected only once. The V gene is TRBV7-2, the J gene TRBJ2-2; TRBD2 matches 7 bases. The CDR3 covers 14 residues. Trimming cost V 5 bases and J 4 bases; bases outside gene matches: 4. Looked up from germline, CDR1 is SGHTA and CDR2 is FQGNSA. The CDR3 coding sequence is TGTGCCAGCAGCCCCAGCGGGGTCACCGGGGAGCTGTTTTTT. Protein product: CASSPSGVTGELFF.

This chain connects TRBV5-6 to TRBJ1-2; D is uncertain. The CDR3 covers 12 residues. Trimming removed 0 bases at V and 8 bases at J, with 8 bases between. In germline, CDR1 is SGHDT, CDR2 YYEEEE. The CDR3 protein is CASSLGGRGYTF. The CDR3 region has the DNA TGTGCCAGCAGCTTGGGAGGTCGCGGCTACACCTTC.

This clone was counted a single time. V and J are TRBV5-6 and TRBJ1-3; D unclear. The V gene lost 0 bases and the J gene lost 3 bases, with 4 bases spanning the gap. Germline V CDR1 and CDR2: SGHDT, YYEEEE. This CDR3 region has 13 residues. In DNA, the CDR3 is TGTGCCAGCAGCTTGGCTAGTGGAAACACCATATATTTT. Encoded protein: CASSLASGNTIYF.

J is TRBJ1-1 and V is TRBV6-2 or TRBV6-3; weak D call: TRBD1 (5 bases). Trimming shortened V by 3 bases and J by 1 base, and 24 bases separated the two germline ends. This CDR3 is 19 amino acids long. Germline V CDR1 and CDR2: MNHEY, SVGEGT. The CDR3 is CASSYSLGGGASRNTEAFF. The CDR3, as DNA: TGTGCCAGCAGTTATTCCTTGGGAGGCGGGGCTAGTCGGAACACTGAAGCTTTCTTT.

V and J are TRBV11-2 and TRBJ2-2; 9 bases line up with TRBD2. The V gene end was trimmed by 4 bases and the J gene end by 4 bases; junction bases not matched to a gene: 4. The CDR3 runs to 15 residues. Germline loops: CDR1 SGHAT, CDR2 FQNNGV. This CDR3 is CASSSRLAVTGELFF. In DNA form, the CDR3 reads TGTGCCAGCAGCTCCCGACTAGCGGTCACCGGGGAGCTGTTTTTT. The full variable domain, rest sourced from reference TRBV11-2 and TRBJ2-2, is EAGVAQSPRYKIIEKRQSVAFWCNPISGHATLYWYQQILGQGPKLLIQFQNNGVVDDSQLPKDRFSAERLKGVDSTLKIQPAKLEDSAVYLCASSSRLAVTGELFFGEGSRLTVL.

Here the CDR3 DNA reads TGCGCCAGCAGCTCTCGGCCGGGGACTGAAGCTTTCTTT. This sequence encodes CASSSRPGTEAFF. This chain uses TRBV5-1 with TRBJ1-1, with D unresolved. The V and J ends lost 3 bases and 5 bases respectively, with 11 bases between them. This CDR3 contains 13 residues. Germline assignment: CDR1 SGHRS and CDR2 YFSETQ. Full variable domain (rest looked up from reference TRBV5-1 and TRBJ1-1): KAGVTQTPRYLIKTRGQQVTLSCSPISGHRSVSWYQQTPGQGLQFLFEYFSETQRNKGNFPGRFSGRQFSNSRSEMNVSTLELGDSALYLCASSSRPGTEAFFGQGTRLTVV.

The J gene is TRBJ2-4, the V gene TRBV29-1, with D possibly matching TRBD2 (5 bases). Germline V lookup: CDR1 SQVTM, CDR2 ANQGSEA. This CDR3 has 15 amino acids. Deletions cut 1 base from V and 0 bases from J, with 10 bases between. CDR3 nucleotides: TGCAGCGTTGAAGGGTCGGCGGGAGCCAAAAACATTCAGTACTTC. Its protein product is CSVEGSAGAKNIQYF. The variable domain in full, with the rest retrieved from reference TRBV29-1 and TRBJ2-4, is SAVISQKPSRDICQRGTSLTIQCQVDSQVTMMFWYRQQPGQSLTLIATANQGSEATYESGFVIDKFPISRPNLTFSTLTVSNMSPEDSSIYLCSVEGSAGAKNIQYFGAGTRLSVL.

The chain is built from TRBV7-9 and TRBJ1-6, with no clear D. CDR3 size: 13 residues. Germline CDR1 is SEHNR and CDR2 is FQNEAQ (reference sequence). The ends were cut back, 5 bases at V and 12 bases at J, with 14 bases in the middle. CDR3 loop: CASSPAGVKPLHF. The CDR3 coding sequence is TGTGCCAGCAGCCCAGCCGGGGTCAAACCCCTCCACTTT. Based on the CDR3 plus reference TRBV7-9 and TRBJ1-6, the full variable domain is DTGVSQNPRHKITKRGQNVTFRCDPISEHNRLYWYRQTLGQGPEFLTYFQNEAQLEKSRLLSDRFSAERPKGSFSTLEIQRTEQGDSAMYLCASSPAGVKPLHFGNGTRLTVT.

The genes are TRBV11-2 and TRBJ1-2; no reliable D call. This CDR3 is built from 15 residues. V was clipped by 0 bases and J by 4 bases, with 12 bases between them. CDR1 and CDR2 (germline): SGHAT, FQNNGV. The DNA for the CDR3 is TGTGCCAGCAGCTTAGAATGGGCGCTCTTCTATGGCTACACCTTC. Protein: CASSLEWALFYGYTF.

Written as DNA, the CDR3 is TGTGCCAGTAGTATATTACCGGGACAGGGGACACTCTATGGCTACACCTTC. Translation: CASSILPGQGTLYGYTF. The V and J genes are TRBV19 and TRBJ1-2; 10 positions agree with TRBD1. The CDR3 has 17 residues. Germline trimming cut 2 bases from V and 4 bases from J; bases unmatched to any gene: 10. Germline V CDR1 and CDR2: LNHDA, SQIVND (reference sequence).

The genes are TRBV6-6 and TRBJ1-1; D ambiguous. The CDR3 spans 14 residues. CDR1 is MNHNY, CDR2 SVGAGI, per germline (reference sequence). V shed 6 bases and J shed 4 bases, with 15 bases lying between them. CDR3 sequence reads: CASRAGSRSTEAFF. The CDR3 DNA is TGTGCCAGCAGAGCCGGGTCCCGGTCCACTGAAGCTTTCTTT.

This chain connects TRBV5-1 to TRBJ2-7; possibly TRBD1 for D (6 bases). The CDR3 extends over 15 amino acids. Germline-derived CDR1 and CDR2 are SGHRS and YFSETQ. The germline V and J ends were trimmed by 4 bases and 2 bases, with 16 bases remaining between them. The CDR3 coding sequence is TGCGCCAGCAGCCCAGACGGAGACAGGACCTACGAGCAGTACTTC. Amino acids: CASSPDGDRTYEQYF.

The chain combines TRBV9 with TRBJ1-2, with D possibly matching TRBD1 (5 bases). This CDR3 comprises 15 residues. The germline CDR1 and CDR2 sequences are SGDLS and YYNGEE. V was pared by 0 bases and J by 5 bases, with 14 bases between. The CDR3 protein is CASSVEAVGLYGYTF. In nucleotides, the CDR3 is TGTGCCAGCAGCGTAGAGGCAGTGGGACTATATGGCTACACCTTC.